The 4 T cell receptor beta chains listed next were all sequenced from one sample in a study of early T cells in non-severe SARS-CoV-2 infection. TCRdb re-called the 5' RACE reads through MiXCR, storing one row per CDR3 protein. In the table there are 55,000 to 80,000 distinct CDR3 sequences, roughly 12% of which are singletons. The sample taken for sequencing was whole blood. The receptors derive from an adult who was a healthcare worker with PCR-confirmed SARS-CoV-2 infection or an uninfected control (not recorded which).

As concerns this clonotype: A much larger clone is a single base away; this may be a read error. Because it lacks the conserved phenylalanine or tryptophan at the end, this CDR3 is likely a read error. The chain combines TRBV28 with TRBJ2-7; 13 positions agree with TRBD2. This CDR3 is 16 amino acids long. Per germline, CDR1 MDHEN and CDR2 SYDVKM. V dropped 6 bases and J dropped 2; count of bases not matched to a gene: 7. CDR3 loop: CASSTTSGRSTYEQYY. The CDR3 bases are TGTGCCAGCAGCACGACTAGCGGGAGGTCCACCTACGAGCAGTACTAC.

This clonotype was observed many times. This rearrangement joins TRBV30 to TRBJ2-1; 7 bases agree with TRBD2. The CDR3 contains 13 residues. Unmatched junction bases numbered 5, after V lost 4 bases and J lost 5 bases. Germline CDR1 is GTSNPN and CDR2 is SVGIG (reference sequence). The CDR3 is CAWNLGLDNEQFF. CDR3 sequence (DNA): TGTGCCTGGAACCTTGGACTAGACAATGAGCAGTTCTTC.

This clonotype was seen ten or more times. The junction departs from germline at one end; a sequencing error may be responsible. This chain connects TRBV5-1 to TRBJ2-7; 10 nucleotides align to TRBD1. Germline loops: CDR1 SGHRS, CDR2 YFSETQ. The CDR3 has 14 residues. DNA of the CDR3: TGTGCCAGCAGCCTAGGACAGGGGGCCTACGAGCAGTACTTC. Its protein product is CASSLGQGAYEQYF.

The sample holds many counts of this clonotype. The V and J genes are TRBV6-1 and TRBJ2-3; maybe TRBD1 (5 bases). This CDR3 is built from 14 residues. Trimming cost V 8 bases and J 1 base, with 13 bases left between them. Germline-derived CDR1 and CDR2 are MNHNS and SASEGT. CDR3: CASGSRVGTDTQYF. The CDR3 nucleotides are TGTGCCAGCGGTAGCAGGGTAGGCACAGATACGCAGTATTTT.